The present entry profiles one T cell receptor beta chain with its context. Germline assignment: CDR1 KGHSH and CDR2 LQKENI. CDR3 length equals 15 residues. V was clipped by 3 bases and J by 7 bases, with 16 bases between them. This entry is derived from a study of blood T cell repertoires in COVID-19. Whole-study context: From the United States, Italy and Spain came samples of acute and convalescent COVID-19. Nucleic acid was either cDNA or gDNA, and it came from T cells, B-cell-depleted T cells, or PBMCs.

Seattle participants joined during active infection and were tracked over time. As processed by the authors: Amplification of reference gene primers was used by the study to estimate nucleated cell counts. Produced via immunoSEQ multiplex PCR; TCRdb's table is partial and in-frame only. V and J calls and clone size are copied from that table; D and trimming were computed from the DNA. The repertoire holds more than 300,000 clones, around 87% seen once, with nearly 6.5% in the top ten. The rearrangement uses TRBV18 and TRBJ2-1, with D possibly being TRBD1 (6 bases). Sequenced input: peripheral blood. The clonotype comes from a woman aged 45-59 years with COVID-19, enrolled during active disease. CDR3 region: CASSPIQIQGNEQFF. CDR3 sequence (DNA): TGTGCCAGCTCACCTATCCAAATACAGGGTAATGAGCAGTTCTTC.